The 10 T cell receptor beta chains below all came from one sample that was sequenced in a study of PD-L1 blockade in urothelial cancer. Assay used: immunoSEQ multiplex PCR; TCRdb lists only in-frame clones, some missing. The data contain just over 40,000 clones, 80% to 90% of them singletons. This sample's time point: peripheral blood 6 weeks after treatment start. Sequenced here: PBMCs, sampled around atezolizumab (anti-PD-L1) treatment. These TCRs come from a man aged 70 or older with urothelial cancer.

V usage is TRBV7-9 and J usage is TRBJ2-3, with D unresolved. CDR1 and CDR2 from the germline V gene are SEHNR and FQNEAQ (reference sequence). V dropped 1 base and J dropped 4 bases, with 18 bases sitting between them. This CDR3 contains 17 residues. The CDR3 DNA sequence: TGTGCCAGCAGCTTAGACATTTTGCGGAAGACCCCAGATACGCAGTATTTT. Translated, it gives CASSLDILRKTPDTQYF.

The chain uses TRBV7-9 and TRBJ2-7, with D perhaps matching TRBD2 (5 bases). Trimming took 1 base from V and 6 from J, leaving 13 bases between them. Germline V gives CDR1 SEHNR, CDR2 FQNEAQ (reference sequence). The length of the CDR3 is 14 residues. The CDR3 sequence is CASSLGSASLEQYF. Written as DNA, the CDR3 is TGTGCCAGCAGCTTAGGTTCGGCTAGCCTCGAGCAGTACTTC.

V usage is TRBV19 and J usage is TRBJ2-1; TRBD2 aligns across 8 bases. The CDR3 is 14 residues long. The germline gives CDR1 LNHDA, CDR2 SQIVND (reference sequence). Germline trimming cut 3 bases from V and 6 bases from J; bases unmatched to any gene: 4. Written as DNA, the CDR3 is TGTGCCAGTAGTATCCAGCGGGAGAGCAATGAGCAGTTCTTC. The encoded protein is CASSIQRESNEQFF. Full variable domain (rest looked up from reference TRBV19 and TRBJ2-1): DGGITQSPKYLFRKEGQNVTLSCEQNLNHDAMYWYRQDPGQGLRLIYYSQIVNDFQKGDIAEGYSVSREKKESFPLTVTSAQKNPTAFYLCASSIQRESNEQFFGPGTRLTVL.

This rearrangement joins TRBV27 to TRBJ1-1; 8 nucleotides match TRBD1. Germline CDR1 reads MNHEY; CDR2 reads SMNVEV (reference sequence). The ends lost 6 bases at V and 6 bases at J; junction bases unmatched: 12. The CDR3 contains 15 residues. CDR3: CASSWVGQALAEAFF. CDR3 in DNA: TGTGCCAGCAGCTGGGTGGGACAGGCCCTCGCTGAAGCTTTCTTT.

The rearrangement links TRBV19 to TRBJ1-1, with unresolved D. Trimming stripped 6 bases from V and 5 bases from J, with 19 bases between. The CDR3 totals 15 residues. Germline CDR1 LNHDA, CDR2 SQIVND (reference sequence). CDR3 region: CASSTTLSDGTEAFF. CDR3 nucleotide sequence: TGTGCCAGTAGCACCACCCTAAGCGATGGGACTGAAGCTTTCTTT.

The V call is TRBV5-1, the J call TRBJ1-3; D is uncertain. Trimming took off 5 bases at V and 4 bases at J, with 10 bases between the two ends. This CDR3 is built from 13 residues. The germline V gene encodes CDR1 SGHRS and CDR2 YFSETQ. The CDR3 DNA sequence: TGCGCCAGCAGTGAAAGCCCCGGAAACACCATATATTTT. This encodes CASSESPGNTIYF. Full variable domain (rest looked up from reference TRBV5-1 and TRBJ1-3): KAGVTQTPRYLIKTRGQQVTLSCSPISGHRSVSWYQQTPGQGLQFLFEYFSETQRNKGNFPGRFSGRQFSNSRSEMNVSTLELGDSALYLCASSESPGNTIYFGEGSWLTVV.

This clone has only a few counts. The chain uses TRBV7-8 and TRBJ2-5, with 7 bases matching TRBD1. CDR1 and CDR2 (germline): SGHVS, FQNEAQ. V lost 5 bases and J lost 1; bases outside the gene matches: 4. The length of the CDR3 is 14 residues. CDR3 in amino acids: CASSPGDSQETQYF. The DNA for the CDR3 is TGTGCCAGCAGCCCAGGGGACAGCCAAGAGACCCAGTACTTC.

The CDR3 here is CASSSGGAEIYEQYF. DNA of the CDR3: TGCGCCAGCAGCTCCGGGGGGGCGGAGATCTACGAGCAGTACTTC. The chain combines TRBV5-1 with TRBJ2-7; 8 positions match TRBD2. The CDR3 is made up of 15 amino acids. V lost 3 bases to trimming and J lost 3 bases; unmatched junction nucleotides: 8. Per the germline V gene, CDR1 is SGHRS and CDR2 is YFSETQ.

This clone came up once. The J gene is TRBJ2-7, the V gene TRBV5-4; possible D gene TRBD2, 6 bases. The CDR3 is 15 amino acids. Trimming stripped 4 bases from V and 2 bases from J, with 16 bases between. CDR1 and CDR2 (germline): SGHNT, YYREEE (reference sequence). The CDR3 bases are TGTGCCAGCAGCCCGTCCGGGACTGGTGCCTACGAGCAGTACTTC. Translated: CASSPSGTGAYEQYF.

V and J are TRBV29-1 and TRBJ1-1, with D maybe TRBD1 (5 bases). V was cut by 5 bases and J by 4 bases, with 17 bases left in between. The CDR3 length is 14 residues. Germline CDR1 is SQVTM and CDR2 is ANQGSEA. The DNA for the CDR3 is TGCAGCGTTTCGGGGGGTACTATGGGCACTGAAGCTTTCTTT. Amino acid sequence: CSVSGGTMGTEAFF.